This record covers a single T cell receptor (beta chain). This entry is derived from a study of T cells in narcolepsy. The protocol was immunoSEQ multiplex PCR, while the TCRdb copy is restricted to in-frame clones and leaves out a portion. The data contain under 40,000 clones, roughly 80% of them seen just once; the ten biggest clones take up 1.3%. The CDR3 consists of 13 residues. V lost 8 bases, J lost 4 bases, and 15 bases lay in between. Germline CDR1 and CDR2: WSHSY and SAAADI. The sequenced sample was CD45RA- memory CD4+ T cells from PBMCs. The sequence was collected from a human donor with narcolepsy. This chain connects TRBV10-2 to TRBJ2-7, with D possibly TRBD1 on 5 matching bases. CDR3 nucleotides: TGCGCCAGCTCACCCACAGGCGATTACGAGCAGTACTTC. Translation: CASSPTGDYEQYF.